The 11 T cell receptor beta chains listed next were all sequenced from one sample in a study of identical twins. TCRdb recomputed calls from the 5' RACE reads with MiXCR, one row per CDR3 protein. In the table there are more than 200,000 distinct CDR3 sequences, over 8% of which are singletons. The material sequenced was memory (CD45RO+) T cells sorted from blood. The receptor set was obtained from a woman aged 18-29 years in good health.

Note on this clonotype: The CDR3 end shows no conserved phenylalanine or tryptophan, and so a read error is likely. The CDR3 DNA is TGCGCCAGCAGCCCGCTAGCGGGAGACGACGAGCAGTACTCC. Protein: CASSPLAGDDEQYS. V and J are TRBV5-1 and TRBJ2-7; 10 bases are shared with TRBD2. Germline assignment: CDR1 SGHRS and CDR2 YFSETQ. J was trimmed by 5 bases and V by 4 bases; bases with no gene match: 6. The CDR3 consists of 14 residues.

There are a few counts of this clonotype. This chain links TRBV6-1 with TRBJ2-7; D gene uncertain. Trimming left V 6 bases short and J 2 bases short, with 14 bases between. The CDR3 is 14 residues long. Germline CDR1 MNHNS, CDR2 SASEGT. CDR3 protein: CASRLPKPPYEQYF. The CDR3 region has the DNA TGTGCCAGCAGGCTACCGAAACCTCCCTACGAGCAGTACTTC.

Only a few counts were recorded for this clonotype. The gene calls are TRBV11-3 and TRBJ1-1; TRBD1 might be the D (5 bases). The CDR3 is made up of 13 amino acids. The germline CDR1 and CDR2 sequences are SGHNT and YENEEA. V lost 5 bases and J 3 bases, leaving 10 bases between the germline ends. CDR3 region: CASSPRVDTEAFF. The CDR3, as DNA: TGTGCCAGCAGCCCCAGGGTGGACACTGAAGCTTTCTTT.

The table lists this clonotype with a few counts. CDR3 sequence: CASSLAGRGRETKQFF. As DNA, the CDR3 is TGTGCCAGCAGTTTAGCAGGGAGGGGGCGGGAGACTAAGCAGTTCTTC. The chain recombines TRBV12-3 or TRBV12-4 with TRBJ2-1, with D perhaps being TRBD1 or TRBD2 (7 bases each). Trimming stripped 0 bases from V and 11 bases from J, with 20 bases between. The CDR3 runs to 16 residues.

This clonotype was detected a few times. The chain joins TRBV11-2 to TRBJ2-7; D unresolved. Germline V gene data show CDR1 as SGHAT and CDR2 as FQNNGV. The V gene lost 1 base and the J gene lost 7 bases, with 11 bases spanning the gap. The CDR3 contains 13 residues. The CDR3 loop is CASSLVSGLEQYF. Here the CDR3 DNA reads TGTGCCAGCAGCTTAGTTTCCGGGTTGGAGCAGTACTTC.

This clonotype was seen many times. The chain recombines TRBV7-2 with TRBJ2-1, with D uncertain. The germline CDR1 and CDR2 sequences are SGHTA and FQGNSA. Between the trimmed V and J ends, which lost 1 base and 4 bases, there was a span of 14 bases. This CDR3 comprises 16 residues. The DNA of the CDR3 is TGTGCCAGCAGCTTAGTATCGAGCGTAGGGTACAATGAGCAGTTCTTC. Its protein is CASSLVSSVGYNEQFF.

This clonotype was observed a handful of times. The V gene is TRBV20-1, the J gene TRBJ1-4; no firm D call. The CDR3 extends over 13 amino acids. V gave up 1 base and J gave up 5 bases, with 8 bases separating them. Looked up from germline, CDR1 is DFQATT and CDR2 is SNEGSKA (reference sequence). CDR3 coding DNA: TGCAGTGCTAGAGGAAGCAGGAATGAAAAACTGTTTTTT. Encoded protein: CSARGSRNEKLFF.

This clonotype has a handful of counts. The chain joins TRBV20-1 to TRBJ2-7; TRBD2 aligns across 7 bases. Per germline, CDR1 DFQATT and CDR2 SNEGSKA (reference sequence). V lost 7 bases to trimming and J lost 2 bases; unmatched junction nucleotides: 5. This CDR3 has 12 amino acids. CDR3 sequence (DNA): TGCAGTGTGGCTAGCGGAACCTACGAGCAGTACTTC. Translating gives CSVASGTYEQYF.

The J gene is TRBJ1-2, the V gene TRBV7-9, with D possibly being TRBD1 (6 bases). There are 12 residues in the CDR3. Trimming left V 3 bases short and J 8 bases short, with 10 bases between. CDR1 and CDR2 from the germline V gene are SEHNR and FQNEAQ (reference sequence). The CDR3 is CASSFAGVGYTF. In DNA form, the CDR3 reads TGTGCCAGCAGCTTTGCAGGGGTCGGCTACACCTTC.

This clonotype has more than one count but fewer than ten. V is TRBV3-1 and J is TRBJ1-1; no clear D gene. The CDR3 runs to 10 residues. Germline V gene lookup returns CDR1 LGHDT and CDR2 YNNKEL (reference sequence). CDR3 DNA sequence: TGTGCGGCCGGGAACACTGAAGCTTTCTTT. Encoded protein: CAAGNTEAFF.

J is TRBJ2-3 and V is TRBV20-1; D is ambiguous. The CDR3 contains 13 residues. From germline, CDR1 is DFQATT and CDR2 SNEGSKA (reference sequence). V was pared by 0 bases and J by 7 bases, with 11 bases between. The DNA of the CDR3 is TGCAGTGCTAGAGATCGGTATCTTAATACGCAGTATTTT. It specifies CSARDRYLNTQYF.